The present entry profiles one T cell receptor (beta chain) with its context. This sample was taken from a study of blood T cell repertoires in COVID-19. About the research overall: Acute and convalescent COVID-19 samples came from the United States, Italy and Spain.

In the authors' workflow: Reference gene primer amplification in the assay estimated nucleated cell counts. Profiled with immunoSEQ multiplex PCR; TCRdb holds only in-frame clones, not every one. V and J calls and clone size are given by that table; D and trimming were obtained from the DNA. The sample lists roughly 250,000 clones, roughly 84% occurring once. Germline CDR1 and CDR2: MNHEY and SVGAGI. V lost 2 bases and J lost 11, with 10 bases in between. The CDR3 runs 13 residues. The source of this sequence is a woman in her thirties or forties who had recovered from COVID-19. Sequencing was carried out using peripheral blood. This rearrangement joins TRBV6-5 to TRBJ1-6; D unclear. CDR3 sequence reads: CASSYTAGAPLHF. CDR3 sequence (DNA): TGTGCCAGCAGTTACACAGCCGGGGCACCCCTCCACTTT.